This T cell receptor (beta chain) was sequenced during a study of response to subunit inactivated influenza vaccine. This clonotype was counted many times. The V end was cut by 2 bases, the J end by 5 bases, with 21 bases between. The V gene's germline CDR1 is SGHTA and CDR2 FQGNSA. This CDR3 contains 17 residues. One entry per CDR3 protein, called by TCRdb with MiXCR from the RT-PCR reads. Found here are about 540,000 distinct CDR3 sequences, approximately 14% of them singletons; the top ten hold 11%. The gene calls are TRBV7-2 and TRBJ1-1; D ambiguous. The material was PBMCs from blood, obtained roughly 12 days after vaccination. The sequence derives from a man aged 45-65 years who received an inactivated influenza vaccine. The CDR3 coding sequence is TGTGCCAGCAGCTTATTAAACACGGGATGGGCGGGGACTGAAGCTTTCTTT. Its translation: CASSLLNTGWAGTEAFF.